A single sample gave rise to the 28 T cell receptor beta chains below, sequenced in a study of identical twins. TCRdb called the 5' RACE reads again in MiXCR, with one record for every CDR3 protein. Of roughly 260,000 distinct CDR3 sequences listed, about an eighth are singletons. The specimen sequenced was memory (CD45RO+) T cells sorted from blood. Every receptor here comes from a woman aged 18-29 years in good health.

This clonotype was recorded a few times. The rearrangement links TRBV12-3 or TRBV12-4 to TRBJ1-1, with 9 bases that match TRBD1. J was trimmed by 0 bases and V by 5 bases; bases with no gene match: 10. This CDR3 is 17 amino acids long. As DNA, the CDR3 is TGTGCCAGCAGTCCCATTCGGGGACAGGGAATGAACACTGAAGCTTTCTTT. Protein sequence: CASSPIRGQGMNTEAFF.

V and J are TRBV10-3 and TRBJ2-1, with 9 bases identical to TRBD2. This CDR3 has 16 residues. Germline V lookup: CDR1 ENHRY, CDR2 SYGVKD. V dropped 4 bases and J dropped 3; count of bases not matched to a gene: 7. CDR3 region: CAISGTTSGFYNEQFF. CDR3 nucleotide sequence: TGTGCCATCAGTGGAACCACTAGCGGGTTCTACAATGAGCAGTTCTTC.

This clonotype was detected a few times. The genes are TRBV10-3 and TRBJ2-7; maybe TRBD1 (6 bases). Trimming took off 8 bases at V and 4 bases at J, with 18 bases between the two ends. This CDR3 region has 14 residues. The germline V gene encodes CDR1 ENHRY and CDR2 SYGVKD. CDR3 sequence: CAIQSPSTGYEQYF. CDR3 coding DNA: TGTGCCATCCAGTCCCCTTCCACAGGGTACGAGCAGTACTTC.

This clonotype was found a few times. This chain uses TRBV5-1 with TRBJ1-1; D possibly corresponds to TRBD1 (6 bases). Trimming pared 3 bases from V and 1 base from J, leaving 10 bases between. Germline V gene lookup returns CDR1 SGHRS and CDR2 YFSETQ. This CDR3 is built from 14 residues. CDR3 protein: CASSWGLKNTEAFF. The CDR3 nucleotides are TGCGCCAGCAGCTGGGGGCTGAAGAACACTGAAGCTTTCTTT.

This clonotype has a count of ten or more. This chain links TRBV4-2 with TRBJ2-7; weak D call: TRBD2 (5 bases). V lost 1 base and J lost 2, with 12 bases in between. The germline gives CDR1 LGHNA, CDR2 YNFKEQ. The CDR3 length is 15 residues. CDR3 in amino acids: CASSQVRTGAYEQYF. In DNA form, the CDR3 reads TGTGCCAGCAGCCAAGTGAGGACTGGGGCCTACGAGCAGTACTTC.

This clonotype occurred many times. The rearrangement joins TRBV20-1 to TRBJ1-5; no clear D. V lost 3 bases, J lost 5 bases, and 23 bases lay in between. The CDR3 consists of 17 residues. Germline-derived CDR1 and CDR2 are DFQATT and SNEGSKA (reference sequence). CDR3 loop: CSASSAEALGSDQPQHF. CDR3 nucleotides: TGCAGTGCTAGTTCGGCGGAGGCTTTGGGTTCAGATCAGCCCCAGCATTTT.

This clonotype was found many times. This sequence joins TRBV20-1 and TRBJ2-3, with 9 bases identical to TRBD2. CDR3 length equals 15 residues. After removal of 3 bases from V and 2 bases from J, the junction contained 6 bases not matched to a gene. CDR1 is DFQATT and CDR2 is SNEGSKA in the germline V gene (reference sequence). The CDR3 sequence: CSARRAGGNTDTQYF. CDR3 nucleotides: TGCAGTGCTAGGAGAGCGGGGGGAAACACAGATACGCAGTATTTT.

This clonotype was recorded a few times. The V call is TRBV20-1, the J call TRBJ1-5; D is unresolved. In germline, CDR1 is DFQATT, CDR2 SNEGSKA (reference sequence). CDR3 length equals 15 residues. V was shortened by 6 bases and J by 0 bases, with 15 bases between the two germline ends. The CDR3 DNA is TGCAGTGCCCCCCCCAGTCACTATAGCAATCAGCCCCAGCATTTT. This codes for CSAPPSHYSNQPQHF.

The table lists this clonotype with a few counts. The V call is TRBV11-2, the J call TRBJ1-1; D is undetermined. The germline V gene encodes CDR1 SGHAT and CDR2 FQNNGV. V was trimmed by 5 bases and J by 4 bases, leaving 14 bases between them. The CDR3 loop spans 14 amino acids. The CDR3 DNA sequence: TGTGCCAGCAGCCTCCGGACGGTCGCCACTGAAGCTTTCTTT. This encodes CASSLRTVATEAFF.

This clonotype was observed a few times. The chain has TRBV6-1 and TRBJ2-3; TRBD2 matches at 11 bases. Trimming removed 5 bases from V and 3 bases from J; junction bases left unmatched: 7. Per the germline V gene, CDR1 is MNHNS and CDR2 is SASEGT. The CDR3 extends over 16 amino acids. CDR3 DNA sequence: TGTGCCAGCAGTCCGCGGACTAGCGGGTCTACAGATACGCAGTATTTT. Translating it yields CASSPRTSGSTDTQYF.

The chain couples TRBV6-1 to TRBJ2-1, with a weak D call TRBD2 (5 bases). CDR3 length: 14 residues. Trimming took 7 bases from V and 7 from J, leaving 17 bases between them. The germline V gene has CDR1 MNHNS and CDR2 SASEGT. CDR3 nucleotide sequence: TGTGCCAGCACTAACGGGGTATTTGGAAATGAGCAGTTCTTC. Amino acid sequence: CASTNGVFGNEQFF.

The CDR3 sequence is CASSLQGRDTQYF. In nucleotides, the CDR3 is TGTGCCAGCAGCCTGCAGGGGCGAGATACGCAGTATTTT. The chain links TRBV7-8 to TRBJ2-3, with TRBD1 as a possible D gene (6 bases). Germline V lookup: CDR1 SGHVS, CDR2 FQNEAQ. Trimming took off 5 bases at V and 5 bases at J, with 11 bases between the two ends. CDR3 length: 13 amino acids.

This clonotype has ten or more counts. V gene TRBV27 combines with J gene TRBJ2-7; D is perhaps TRBD2 (5 bases). The germline gives CDR1 MNHEY, CDR2 SMNVEV (reference sequence). The CDR3 totals 17 residues. V shed 5 bases and J shed 2 bases, with 22 bases lying between them. The CDR3 coding sequence is TGTGCCAGCAGTCCGCGGCCTGGGAGTCTCCTCACCTACGAGCAGTACTTC. As protein: CASSPRPGSLLTYEQYF.

This clonotype was observed a handful of times. This chain's CDR3 is CASSSPASDGYNEQFF. The CDR3 DNA is TGTGCCAGCAGCTCCCCTGCTAGTGACGGGTACAATGAGCAGTTCTTC. This chain links TRBV11-2 with TRBJ2-1; D unclear. The V gene's germline CDR1 is SGHAT and CDR2 FQNNGV. The CDR3 extends over 16 amino acids. The V end was cut by 4 bases, the J end by 4 bases, with 17 bases between.

This chain uses TRBV20-1 with TRBJ2-1; TRBD2 agrees at 8 bases. The CDR3 has 14 amino acids. In germline, CDR1 is DFQATT, CDR2 SNEGSKA (reference sequence). J gave up 4 bases and V 8 bases, and 10 bases lay outside the gene matches. CDR3 amino acids: CSSSLGRGYNEQFF. The CDR3 nucleotides read TGCAGTTCCTCCCTCGGGAGGGGTTACAATGAGCAGTTCTTC.

This clonotype was detected a few times. The chain employs TRBV20-1 and TRBJ2-1; 11 bases align to TRBD1. The CDR3 sequence is 15 residues long. The V gene's germline CDR1 is DFQATT and CDR2 SNEGSKA (reference sequence). V lost 6 bases to trimming and J lost 4 bases; unmatched junction nucleotides: 8. The CDR3 nucleotides are TGCAGTGCGACCCTGGGACAGGGGGGGTACAATGAGCAGTTCTTC. It encodes CSATLGQGGYNEQFF.

The rearrangement uses TRBV5-1 and TRBJ2-5; 9 bases agree with TRBD1. The germline V gene encodes CDR1 SGHRS and CDR2 YFSETQ. The CDR3 runs to 16 residues. The V segment lost 3 bases and the J segment 4 bases; nucleotides outside the gene matches: 10. CDR3 coding DNA: TGCGCCAGCAGCTATGCCGGGACAGGGTCTTCAGAGACCCAGTACTTC. Its protein product is CASSYAGTGSSETQYF.

The chain employs TRBV7-2 and TRBJ2-7; 7 bases are shared with TRBD1. The germline CDR1 and CDR2 sequences are SGHTA and FQGNSA. The CDR3 length is 14 residues. The V and J ends lost 5 bases and 6 bases, in that order; junction bases with no gene match: 10. CDR3: CASSPGQVESEQYF. The CDR3 DNA is TGTGCCAGCAGCCCAGGACAGGTAGAAAGCGAGCAGTACTTC.

The V and J genes are TRBV2 and TRBJ2-1; D is perhaps TRBD1 (6 bases). V was trimmed by 5 bases and J by 8 bases, leaving 13 bases between them. The germline V gene encodes CDR1 SNHLY and CDR2 FYNNEI. The CDR3 loop spans 13 amino acids. CDR3 sequence: CASSRFNRDEQFF. In nucleotides, the CDR3 is TGTGCCAGCAGTCGTTTTAACAGGGATGAGCAGTTCTTC.

Only a few counts were recorded for this clonotype. Compared with germline, one end of the junction differs, possibly owing to a read error. This sequence joins TRBV6-2 or TRBV6-3 and TRBJ2-1, with D unresolved. CDR3 length: 13 amino acids. Germline CDR1 is MNHEY and CDR2 is SVGEGT. The DNA for the CDR3 is TGTGCCAGCAGTTCTCAGGCCTATAATGAGCAGTTCTTC. Amino acid sequence: CASSSQAYNEQFF.

The J gene is TRBJ2-3, the V gene TRBV29-1, with 15 bases identical to TRBD2. The CDR3 consists of 16 residues. V gave up 6 bases and J gave up 2 bases; unmatched junction bases: 6. Germline lookup yields CDR1 SQVTM and CDR2 ANQGSEA. The CDR3 reads CSVAGLAGGDTDTQYF. CDR3 in DNA: TGCAGCGTCGCCGGACTAGCGGGAGGGGACACAGATACGCAGTATTTT.

This sequence joins TRBV3-1 and TRBJ1-2, with D perhaps matching TRBD1 (5 bases). The CDR3 loop spans 17 amino acids. Trimming pared 3 bases from V and 6 bases from J, leaving 23 bases between. Germline values: CDR1 LGHDT, CDR2 YNNKEL (reference sequence). CDR3 bases: TGTGCCAGCAGCCACTCGGAAAAGAAACCCAGGGATGATGGCTACACCTTC. This encodes CASSHSEKKPRDDGYTF.

There are a few counts of this clonotype. The rearrangement links TRBV20-1 to TRBJ2-5; TRBD1 might be the D (6 bases). CDR1 and CDR2 (germline): DFQATT, SNEGSKA (reference sequence). CDR3 length: 14 residues. Trimming took 0 bases from V and 5 from J, leaving 13 bases between them. The CDR3: CSAREPGVDETQYF. The CDR3, as DNA: TGCAGTGCTAGAGAGCCAGGGGTTGATGAGACCCAGTACTTC.

This clonotype was counted a few times. The rearrangement links TRBV4-1 to TRBJ2-7; D is perhaps TRBD2 (7 bases). This CDR3 contains 15 residues. The V end lost 0 bases, the J end lost 5 bases, and 14 bases lay between the germline ends. The germline V gene has CDR1 MGHRA and CDR2 YSYEKL. CDR3 residues: CASSQDTRGLNEQYF. As DNA, the CDR3 is TGCGCCAGCAGCCAAGATACGCGGGGGCTCAACGAGCAGTACTTC.

The rearrangement links TRBV27 to TRBJ2-2, with 9 nucleotides matching TRBD1. Trimming took 3 bases from V and 5 from J; bases not matched to a gene: 7. CDR1 is MNHEY and CDR2 is SMNVEV in the germline V gene (reference sequence). The CDR3 runs 16 residues. The CDR3 DNA is TGTGCCAGCAGTTTGACCGGGACAGGGCTAACCGGGGAGCTGTTTTTT. This encodes CASSLTGTGLTGELFF.

In this sample, this clonotype turned up a few times. The V and J genes are TRBV5-1 and TRBJ1-5, with D possibly TRBD1 on 5 matching bases. CDR1 and CDR2 (germline): SGHRS, YFSETQ. V lost 0 bases and J lost 7, with 8 bases in between. CDR3 length: 13 residues. The CDR3 bases are TGCGCCAGCAGCTTGGGCTGGGGGCAGCCCCAGCATTTT. Protein product: CASSLGWGQPQHF.

This clonotype showed up many times. The J gene is TRBJ2-2, the V gene TRBV12-3 or TRBV12-4; D unclear. CDR3 size: 11 residues. The V end lost 4 bases, the J end lost 10 bases, and 7 bases lay between the germline ends. CDR3 in DNA: TGTGCCAGCAGTTCCCGCTCGGAGCTGTTTTTT. This sequence encodes CASSSRSELFF.

The V call is TRBV2, the J call TRBJ2-6; the D is unclear. Germline CDR1 reads SNHLY; CDR2 reads FYNNEI. This CDR3 contains 15 residues. V was shortened by 5 bases and J by 2 bases, with 10 bases between the two germline ends. The CDR3 region is CASSLRLPGANVLTF. The CDR3 bases are TGTGCCAGCAGTCTCCGGCTCCCTGGGGCCAACGTCCTGACTTTC.